The T cell receptor beta chain under discussion was sequenced for a study of cytomegalovirus exposure and HLA in healthy donors. Whole-study results and caveats: Data from an earlier analysis indicated that most TCR beta V segments were productive either about 90% or about 30% of the time. The majority of CMV-associated TCR beta chains were reported as apparently HLA-restricted in a later analysis. Analyses of presence/absence relied on an assumption of roughly uniform sequencing depth across donors.

60 Vbeta and 13 Jbeta primers were used in PCR. TCRdb's table, derived via immunoSEQ multiplex PCR, lists solely in-frame clones and lacks some. The table includes 140,000 or so clones, over 60% detected once. Germline V CDR1 and CDR2: SNHLY, FYNNEI. With V trimmed by 8 bases and J by 2 bases, 10 bases remained unmatched. CDR3 size: 15 residues. Remarks on this clone: Its antigen is currently unknown.

This clonotype was sampled from a man in his forties in good health and CMV-seronegative. Sequencing used PBMCs. The chain has TRBV2 and TRBJ2-3, with 7 positions matching TRBD1. In DNA form, the CDR3 reads TGTGCCAGCCAGAGGACGGGACAGAACACAGATACGCAGTATTTT. Protein: CASQRTGQNTDTQYF.